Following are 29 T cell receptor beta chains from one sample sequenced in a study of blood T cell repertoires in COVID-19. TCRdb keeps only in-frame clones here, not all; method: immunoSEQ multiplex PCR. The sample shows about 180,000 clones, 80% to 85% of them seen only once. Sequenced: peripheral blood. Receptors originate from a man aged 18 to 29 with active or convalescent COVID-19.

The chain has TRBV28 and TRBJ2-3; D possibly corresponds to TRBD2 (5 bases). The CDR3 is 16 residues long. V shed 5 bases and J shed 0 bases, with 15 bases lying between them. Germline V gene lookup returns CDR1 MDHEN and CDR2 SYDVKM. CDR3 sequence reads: CASSMPAGLSTDTQYF. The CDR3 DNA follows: TGTGCCAGCAGTATGCCGGCGGGTTTAAGCACAGATACGCAGTATTTT.

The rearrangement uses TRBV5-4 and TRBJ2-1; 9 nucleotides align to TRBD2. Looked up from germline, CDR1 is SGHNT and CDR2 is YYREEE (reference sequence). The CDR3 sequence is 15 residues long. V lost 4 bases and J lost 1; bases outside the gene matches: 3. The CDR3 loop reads CASSNSGSSYNEQFF. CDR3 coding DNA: TGTGCCAGCAGCAATAGCGGGAGTTCCTACAATGAGCAGTTCTTC.

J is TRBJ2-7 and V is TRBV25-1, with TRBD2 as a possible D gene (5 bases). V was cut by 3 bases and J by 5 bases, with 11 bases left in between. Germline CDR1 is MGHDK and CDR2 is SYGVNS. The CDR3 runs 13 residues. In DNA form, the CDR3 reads TGTGCCAGCAGTGACCTGGACGGGGACGAGCAGTACTTC. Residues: CASSDLDGDEQYF.

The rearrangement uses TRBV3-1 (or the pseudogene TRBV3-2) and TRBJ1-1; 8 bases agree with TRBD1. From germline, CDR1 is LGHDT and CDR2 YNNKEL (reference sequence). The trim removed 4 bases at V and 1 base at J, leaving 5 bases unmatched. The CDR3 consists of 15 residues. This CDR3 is CASSRQGAPNTEAFF. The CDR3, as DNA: TGTGCCAGCAGCCGTCAGGGGGCACCGAACACTGAAGCTTTCTTT.

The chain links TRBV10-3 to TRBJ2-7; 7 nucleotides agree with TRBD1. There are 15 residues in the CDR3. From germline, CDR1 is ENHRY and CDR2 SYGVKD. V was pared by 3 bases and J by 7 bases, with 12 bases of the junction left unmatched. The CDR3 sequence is CAISDPTGSSREQYF. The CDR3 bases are TGTGCCATCAGTGACCCGACAGGGAGCTCGCGGGAGCAGTACTTC.

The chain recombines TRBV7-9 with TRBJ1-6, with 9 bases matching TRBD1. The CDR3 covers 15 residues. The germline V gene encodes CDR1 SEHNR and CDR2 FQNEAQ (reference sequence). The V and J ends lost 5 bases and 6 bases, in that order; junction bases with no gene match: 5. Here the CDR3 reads CASSRRQGGNSPLHF. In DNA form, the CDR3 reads TGTGCCAGCAGCCGGAGACAGGGGGGTAATTCACCCCTCCACTTT. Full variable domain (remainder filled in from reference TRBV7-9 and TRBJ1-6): DTGVSQNPRHKITKRGQNVTFRCDPISEHNRLYWYRQTLGQGPEFLTYFQNEAQLEKSRLLSDRFSAERPKGSFSTLEIQRTEQGDSAMYLCASSRRQGGNSPLHFGNGTRLTVT.

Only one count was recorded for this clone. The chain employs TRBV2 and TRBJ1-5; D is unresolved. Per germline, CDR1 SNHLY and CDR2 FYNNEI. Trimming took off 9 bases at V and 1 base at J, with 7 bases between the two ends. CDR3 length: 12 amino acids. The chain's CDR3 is CASRRSNQPQHF. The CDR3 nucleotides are TGTGCCAGTCGTCGGAGCAATCAGCCCCAGCATTTT.

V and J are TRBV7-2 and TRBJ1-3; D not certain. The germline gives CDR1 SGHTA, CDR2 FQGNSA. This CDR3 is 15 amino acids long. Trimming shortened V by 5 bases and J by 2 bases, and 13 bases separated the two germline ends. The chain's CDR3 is CASSKSAGTGNTIYF. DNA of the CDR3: TGTGCCAGCAGCAAAAGCGCGGGGACTGGAAACACCATATATTTT.

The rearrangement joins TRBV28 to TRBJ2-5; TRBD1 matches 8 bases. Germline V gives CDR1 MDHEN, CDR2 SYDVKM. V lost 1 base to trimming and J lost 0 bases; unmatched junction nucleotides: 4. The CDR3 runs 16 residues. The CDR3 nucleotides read TGTGCCAGCAGTTTATTGGAGACAGGGGACCAAGAGACCCAGTACTTC. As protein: CASSLLETGDQETQYF.

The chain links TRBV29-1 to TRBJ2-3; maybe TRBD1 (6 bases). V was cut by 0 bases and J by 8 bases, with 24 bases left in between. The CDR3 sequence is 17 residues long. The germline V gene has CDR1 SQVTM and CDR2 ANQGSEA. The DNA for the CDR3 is TGCAGCGTTGAAGATCTCGGGCCCGGCCTGACAGGAGGTACGCAGTATTTT. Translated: CSVEDLGPGLTGGTQYF.

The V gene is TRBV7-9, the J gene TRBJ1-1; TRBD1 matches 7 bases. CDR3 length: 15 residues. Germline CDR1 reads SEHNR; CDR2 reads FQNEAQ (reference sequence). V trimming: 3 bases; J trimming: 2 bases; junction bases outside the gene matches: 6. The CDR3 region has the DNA TGTGCCAGCAGCTTTACGGGACAGACAAACACTGAAGCTTTCTTT. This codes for CASSFTGQTNTEAFF.

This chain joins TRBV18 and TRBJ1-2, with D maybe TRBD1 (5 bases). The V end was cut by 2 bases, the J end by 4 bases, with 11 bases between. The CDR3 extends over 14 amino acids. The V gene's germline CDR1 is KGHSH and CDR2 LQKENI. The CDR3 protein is CASSPRGSGYGYTF. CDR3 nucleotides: TGTGCCAGCTCACCAAGGGGTTCCGGCTATGGCTACACCTTC.

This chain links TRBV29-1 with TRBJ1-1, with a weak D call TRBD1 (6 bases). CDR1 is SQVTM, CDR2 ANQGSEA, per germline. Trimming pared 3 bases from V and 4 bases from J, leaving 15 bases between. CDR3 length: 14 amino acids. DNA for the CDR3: TGCAGCGTTGATGGGGACATGGGGAGCACTGAAGCTTTCTTT. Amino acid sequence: CSVDGDMGSTEAFF.

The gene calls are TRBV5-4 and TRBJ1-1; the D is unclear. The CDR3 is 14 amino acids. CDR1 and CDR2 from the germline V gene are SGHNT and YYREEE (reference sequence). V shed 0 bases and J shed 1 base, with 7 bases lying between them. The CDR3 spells CASSLASRNTEAFF. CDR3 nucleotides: TGTGCCAGCAGCTTGGCGTCCAGGAACACTGAAGCTTTCTTT.

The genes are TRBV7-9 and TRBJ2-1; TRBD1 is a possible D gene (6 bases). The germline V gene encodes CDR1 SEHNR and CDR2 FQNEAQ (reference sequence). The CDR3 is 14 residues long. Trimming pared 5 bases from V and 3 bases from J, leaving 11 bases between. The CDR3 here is CASSPRGNYNEQFF. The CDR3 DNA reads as TGTGCCAGCAGCCCGAGGGGGAACTACAATGAGCAGTTCTTC.

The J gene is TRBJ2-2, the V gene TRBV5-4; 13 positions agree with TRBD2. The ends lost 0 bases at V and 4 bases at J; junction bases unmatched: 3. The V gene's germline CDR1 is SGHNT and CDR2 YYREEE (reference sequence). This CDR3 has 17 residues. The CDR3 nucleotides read TGTGCCAGCAGCTTGGGACTAGCGGGAGGTGGCACCGGGGAGCTGTTTTTT. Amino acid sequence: CASSLGLAGGGTGELFF.

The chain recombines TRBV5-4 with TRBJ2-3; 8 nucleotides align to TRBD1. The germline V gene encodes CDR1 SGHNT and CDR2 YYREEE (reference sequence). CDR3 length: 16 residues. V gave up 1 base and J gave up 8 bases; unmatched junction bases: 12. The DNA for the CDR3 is TGTGCCAGCAGCTTGTCCGACAGGGGATCGCGCGGTACGCAGTATTTT. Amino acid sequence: CASSLSDRGSRGTQYF.

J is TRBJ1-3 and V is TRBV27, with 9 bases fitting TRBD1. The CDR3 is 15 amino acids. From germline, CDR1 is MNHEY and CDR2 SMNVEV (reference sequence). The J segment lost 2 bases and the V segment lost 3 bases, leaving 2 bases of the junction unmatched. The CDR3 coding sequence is TGTGCCAGCAGTTTGACAGGGGGACCTGGAAACACCATATATTTT. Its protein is CASSLTGGPGNTIYF.

The DNA for the CDR3 is TGTGCCAGCAGGGGCCAGACCACAGATACGCAGTATTTT. Its protein product is CASRGQTTDTQYF. The chain carries TRBV2 and TRBJ2-3, with D unresolved. The CDR3 is 13 residues long. Between the trimmed V and J ends, which lost 6 bases and 2 bases, there was a span of 9 bases. Germline assignment: CDR1 SNHLY and CDR2 FYNNEI. Full variable domain (outside the CDR3, taken from reference TRBV2 and TRBJ2-3): EPEVTQTPSHQVTQMGQEVILRCVPISNHLYFYWYRQILGQKVEFLVSFYNNEISEKSEIFDDQFSVERPDGSNFTLKIRSTKLEDSAMYFCASRGQTTDTQYFGPGTRLTVL.

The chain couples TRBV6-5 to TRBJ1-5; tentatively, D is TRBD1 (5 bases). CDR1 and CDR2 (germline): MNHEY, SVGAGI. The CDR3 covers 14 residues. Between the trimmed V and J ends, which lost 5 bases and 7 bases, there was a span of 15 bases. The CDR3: CASSRRDPRQPQHF. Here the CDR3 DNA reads TGTGCCAGCAGTCGCAGGGATCCTAGACAGCCCCAGCATTTT.

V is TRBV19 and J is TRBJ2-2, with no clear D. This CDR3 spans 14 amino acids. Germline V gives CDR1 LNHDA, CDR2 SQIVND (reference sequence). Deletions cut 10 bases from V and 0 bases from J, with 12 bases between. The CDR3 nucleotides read TGTGCCACCCGGGTTAACACGAACACCGGGGAGCTGTTTTTT. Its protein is CATRVNTNTGELFF.

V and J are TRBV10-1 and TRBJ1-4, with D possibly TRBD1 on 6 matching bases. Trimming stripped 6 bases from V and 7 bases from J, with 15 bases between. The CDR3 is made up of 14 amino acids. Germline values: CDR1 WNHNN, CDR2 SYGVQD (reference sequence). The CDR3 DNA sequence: TGCGCCAGCAGCGATACCGGGACAAGTGAAAAACTGTTTTTT. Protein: CASSDTGTSEKLFF.

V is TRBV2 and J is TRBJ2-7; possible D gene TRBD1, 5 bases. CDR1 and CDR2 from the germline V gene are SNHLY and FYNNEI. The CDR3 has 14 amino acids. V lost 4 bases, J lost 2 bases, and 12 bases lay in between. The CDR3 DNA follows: TGTGCCAGCAGTGTTCTTCACAGGACCTACGAGCAGTACTTC. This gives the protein CASSVLHRTYEQYF.

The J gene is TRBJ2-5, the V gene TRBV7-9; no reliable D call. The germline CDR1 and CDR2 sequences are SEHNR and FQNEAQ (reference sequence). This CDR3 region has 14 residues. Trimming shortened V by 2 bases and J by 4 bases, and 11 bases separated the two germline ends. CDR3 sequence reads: CASSLTRSVETQYF. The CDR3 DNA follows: TGTGCCAGCAGCTTAACGAGAAGTGTAGAGACCCAGTACTTC.

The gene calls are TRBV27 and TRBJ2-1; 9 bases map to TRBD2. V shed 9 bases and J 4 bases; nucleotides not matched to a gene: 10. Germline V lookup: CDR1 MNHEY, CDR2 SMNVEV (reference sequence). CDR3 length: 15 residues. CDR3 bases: TGTGCCAGTTATATAGCGGGAGTACCTTACAATGAGCAGTTCTTC. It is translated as CASYIAGVPYNEQFF.

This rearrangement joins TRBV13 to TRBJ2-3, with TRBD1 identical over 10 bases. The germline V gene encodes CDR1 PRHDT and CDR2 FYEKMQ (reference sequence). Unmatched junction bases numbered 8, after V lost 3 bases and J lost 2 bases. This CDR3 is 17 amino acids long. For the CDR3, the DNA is TGTGCCAGCAGCTTCGGGACCGGGACAGGGGACACAGATACGCAGTATTTT. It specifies CASSFGTGTGDTDTQYF.

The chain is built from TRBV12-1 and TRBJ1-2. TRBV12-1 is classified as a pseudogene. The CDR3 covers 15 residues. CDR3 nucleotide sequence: TGTGCCAGCAGCCCCGCGGAGGGCAGTAACTATGGCTACACCTTC. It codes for CASSPAEGSNYGYTF.

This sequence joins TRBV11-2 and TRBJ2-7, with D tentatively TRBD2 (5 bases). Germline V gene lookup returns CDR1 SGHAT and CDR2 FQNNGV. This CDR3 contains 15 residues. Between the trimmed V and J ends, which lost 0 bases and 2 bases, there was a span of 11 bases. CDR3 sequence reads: CASSLEAGSAYEQYF. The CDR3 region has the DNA TGTGCCAGCAGCTTAGAAGCTGGGAGTGCCTACGAGCAGTACTTC.

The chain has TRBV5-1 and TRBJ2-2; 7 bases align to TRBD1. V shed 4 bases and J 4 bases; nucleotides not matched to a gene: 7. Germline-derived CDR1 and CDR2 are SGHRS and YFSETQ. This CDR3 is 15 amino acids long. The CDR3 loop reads CASSGIWTGTGELFF. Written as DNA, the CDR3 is TGCGCCAGCAGCGGGATATGGACAGGCACCGGGGAGCTGTTTTTT.